This TCR beta chain was recovered during a study of molecular identifiers for immune sequencing clone quantification. Germline loops: CDR1 LNHDA, CDR2 SQIVND (reference sequence). This CDR3 spans 12 amino acids. The V end was cut by 1 base, the J end by 6 bases, with 5 bases between. Bulk TCR libraries were made with methods that had been previously described and with listed TCR primers. MiXCR was run by TCRdb on the PCR reads, yielding one entry per CDR3 protein. The sample records approximately 630,000 distinct CDR3 sequences, about 25% being singletons. The chain is built from TRBV19 and TRBJ2-3; D is undetermined. This sequence was found in a human donor in good health. Some libraries in this study had Jurkat cell RNA spiked in. The specimen was naive CD8+ T cells from blood, with Jurkat cell RNA spiked in. Subset denoted: FACS-sorted CD8+CD4-CCR7+CD45RA+ naive T cells. The CDR3 region is CASSIVGDTQYF. CDR3 DNA: TGTGCCAGTAGTATAGTGGGGGATACGCAGTATTTT.